This TCR beta chain was obtained from a study of cytomegalovirus exposure and HLA in healthy donors. Note on this clone: Antigen unknown. An end of the junction does not agree with germline; a read error may underlie this.

CDR3 length: 12 amino acids. Germline lookup yields CDR1 GTSNPN and CDR2 SVGIG (reference sequence). 60 Vbeta and 13 Jbeta primers were used in PCR. The data were produced by immunoSEQ multiplex PCR, yet TCRdb's version contains in-frame clones alone and is incomplete. Of 150,000 to 200,000 clones in the sample, over 70% were seen once. Whole-study results and caveats: As was reported, the classifier diagnosed cytomegalovirus status with high specificity and sensitivity. In an earlier analysis, in roughly 600 donors, most V segments appeared productive either ~87% or ~30% of the time.

This sequence originates from a female donor in good health and CMV-seronegative. This chain joins TRBV30 and TRBJ1-1; D unclear. The sample consisted of PBMCs. The CDR3 DNA follows: TGTGCCTGGCGAGGGAGTAACAGTGAAGCTTTCTTT. The encoded protein is CAWRGSNSEAFF.